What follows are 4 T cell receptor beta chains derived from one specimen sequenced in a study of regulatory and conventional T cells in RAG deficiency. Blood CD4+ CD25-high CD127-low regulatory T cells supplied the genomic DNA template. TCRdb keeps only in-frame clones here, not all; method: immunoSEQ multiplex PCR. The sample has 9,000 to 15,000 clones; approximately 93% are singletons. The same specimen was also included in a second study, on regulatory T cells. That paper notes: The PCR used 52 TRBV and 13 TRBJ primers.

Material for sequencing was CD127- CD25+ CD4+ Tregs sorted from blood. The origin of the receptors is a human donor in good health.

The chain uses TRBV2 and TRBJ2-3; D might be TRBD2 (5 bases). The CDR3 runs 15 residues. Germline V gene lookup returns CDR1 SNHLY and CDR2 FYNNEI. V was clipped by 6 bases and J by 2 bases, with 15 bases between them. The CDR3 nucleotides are TGTGCCAGCAGCCCTTCGGGGTTTGTCACAGATACGCAGTATTTT. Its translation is CASSPSGFVTDTQYF.

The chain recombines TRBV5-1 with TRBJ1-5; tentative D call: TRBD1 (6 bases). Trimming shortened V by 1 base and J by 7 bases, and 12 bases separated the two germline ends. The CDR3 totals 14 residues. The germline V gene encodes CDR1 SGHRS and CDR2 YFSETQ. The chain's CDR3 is CASSLRGGRQPQHF. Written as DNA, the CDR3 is TGCGCCAGCAGCTTGAGGGGGGGCAGGCAGCCCCAGCATTTT.

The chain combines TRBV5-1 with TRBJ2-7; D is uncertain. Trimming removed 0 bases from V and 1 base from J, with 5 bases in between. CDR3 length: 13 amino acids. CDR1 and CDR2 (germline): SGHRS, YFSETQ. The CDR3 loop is CASSLALSYEQYF. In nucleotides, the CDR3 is TGCGCCAGCAGCTTGGCACTGTCCTACGAGCAGTACTTC.

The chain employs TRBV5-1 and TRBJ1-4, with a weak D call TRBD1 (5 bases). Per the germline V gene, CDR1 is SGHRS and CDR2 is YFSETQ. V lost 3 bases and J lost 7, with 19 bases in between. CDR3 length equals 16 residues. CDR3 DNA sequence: TGCGCCAGCAGCTCACCCCCGGGGGAGGGTATTGAAAAACTGTTTTTT. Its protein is CASSSPPGEGIEKLFF.